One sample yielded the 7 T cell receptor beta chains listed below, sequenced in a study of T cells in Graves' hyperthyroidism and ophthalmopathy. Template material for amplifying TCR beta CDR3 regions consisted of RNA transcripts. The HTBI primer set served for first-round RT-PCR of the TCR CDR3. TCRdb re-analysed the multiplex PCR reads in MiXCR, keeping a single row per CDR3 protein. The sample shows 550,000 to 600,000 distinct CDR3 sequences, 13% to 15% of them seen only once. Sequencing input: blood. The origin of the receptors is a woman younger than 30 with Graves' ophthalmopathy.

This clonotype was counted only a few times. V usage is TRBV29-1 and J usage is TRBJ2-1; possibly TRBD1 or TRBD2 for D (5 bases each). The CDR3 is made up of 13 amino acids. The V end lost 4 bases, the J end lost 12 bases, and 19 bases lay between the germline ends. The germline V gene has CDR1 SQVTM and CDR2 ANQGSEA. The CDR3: CSVAGTPDPRQFF. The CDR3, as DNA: TGCAGCGTTGCCGGGACCCCAGATCCGAGGCAGTTCTTC.

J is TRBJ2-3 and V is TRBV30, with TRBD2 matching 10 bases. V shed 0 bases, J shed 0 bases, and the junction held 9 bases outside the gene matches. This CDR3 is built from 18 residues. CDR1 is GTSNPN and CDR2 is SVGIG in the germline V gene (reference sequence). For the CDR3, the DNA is TGTGCCTGGAGTGTGGTTAGCGGGAGGATCTCTAGCACAGATACGCAGTATTTT. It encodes CAWSVVSGRISSTDTQYF. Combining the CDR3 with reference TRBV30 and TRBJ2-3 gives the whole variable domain SQTIHQWPATLVQPVGSPLSLECTVEGTSNPNLYWYRQAAGRGLQLLFYSVGIGQISSEVPQNLSASRPQDRQFILSSKKLLLSDSGFYLCAWSVVSGRISSTDTQYFGPGTRLTVL.

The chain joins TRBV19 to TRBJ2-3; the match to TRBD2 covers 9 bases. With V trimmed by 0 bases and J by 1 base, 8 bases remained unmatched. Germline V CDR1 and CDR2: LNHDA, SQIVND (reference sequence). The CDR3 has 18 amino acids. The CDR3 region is CASSIDGRGGRGTDTQYF. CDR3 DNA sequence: TGTGCCAGTAGTATAGATGGACGGGGCGGGAGGGGCACAGATACGCAGTATTTT.

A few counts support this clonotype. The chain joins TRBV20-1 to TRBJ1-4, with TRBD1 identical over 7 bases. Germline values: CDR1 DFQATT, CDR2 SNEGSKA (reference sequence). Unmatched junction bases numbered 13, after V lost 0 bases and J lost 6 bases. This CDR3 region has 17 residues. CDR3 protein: CSARDWEDPGQYEKLFF. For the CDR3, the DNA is TGCAGTGCTAGAGATTGGGAAGATCCGGGACAGTATGAAAAACTGTTTTTT.

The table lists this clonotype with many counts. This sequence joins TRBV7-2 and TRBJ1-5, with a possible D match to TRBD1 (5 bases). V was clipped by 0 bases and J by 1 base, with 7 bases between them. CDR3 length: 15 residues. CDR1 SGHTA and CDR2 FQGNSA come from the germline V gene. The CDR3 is CASSLAEGSNQPQHF. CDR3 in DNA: TGTGCCAGCAGCTTAGCCGAGGGGAGCAATCAGCCCCAGCATTTT.

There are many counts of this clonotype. This chain's CDR3 is CASSPIAGARSSYEQYF. CDR3 nucleotide sequence: TGTGCCAGCAGCCCTATAGCGGGAGCAAGGAGCTCCTACGAGCAGTACTTC. The chain has TRBV11-2 and TRBJ2-7; TRBD2 matches 9 bases. The V gene end was trimmed by 5 bases and the J gene end by 0 bases; junction bases not matched to a gene: 11. CDR1 SGHAT and CDR2 FQNNGV come from the germline V gene. The CDR3 loop spans 17 amino acids.

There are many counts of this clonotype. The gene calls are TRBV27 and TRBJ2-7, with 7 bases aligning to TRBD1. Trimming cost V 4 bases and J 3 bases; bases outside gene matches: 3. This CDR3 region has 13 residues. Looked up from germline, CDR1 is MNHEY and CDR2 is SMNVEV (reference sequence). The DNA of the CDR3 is TGTGCCAGCAGTTCCAGGGGGATCTACGAGCAGTACTTC. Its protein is CASSSRGIYEQYF.